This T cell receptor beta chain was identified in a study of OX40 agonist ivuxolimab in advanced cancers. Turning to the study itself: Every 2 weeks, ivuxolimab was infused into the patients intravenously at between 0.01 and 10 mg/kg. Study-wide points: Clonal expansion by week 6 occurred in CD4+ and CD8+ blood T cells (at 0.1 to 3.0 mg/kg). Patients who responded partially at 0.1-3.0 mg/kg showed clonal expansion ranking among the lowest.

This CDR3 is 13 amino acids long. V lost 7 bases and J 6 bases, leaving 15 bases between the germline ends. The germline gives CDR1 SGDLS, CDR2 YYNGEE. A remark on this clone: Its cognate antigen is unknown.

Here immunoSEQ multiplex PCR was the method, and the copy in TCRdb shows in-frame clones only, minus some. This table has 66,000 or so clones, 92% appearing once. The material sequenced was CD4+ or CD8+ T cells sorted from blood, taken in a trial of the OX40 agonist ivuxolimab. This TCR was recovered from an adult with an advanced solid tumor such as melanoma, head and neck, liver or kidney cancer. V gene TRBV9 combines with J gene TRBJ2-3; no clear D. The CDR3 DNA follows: TGTGCCAGCGGTCAGAATCACGGGGATACGCAGTATTTT. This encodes CASGQNHGDTQYF.